This T cell receptor (beta chain) was identified in a study of CD8 T cells in Susac syndrome. From blood CD8+ and CD4+ T cells, TCR beta sequences were generated. Healthy donors served as age- and sex-matched controls. Bulk CD8+ and CD4+ cells came from magnetic negative isolation; CD8+ TEMRA by FACS. When the RNA was reverse transcribed, random hexamers were used with an input of 0.5 to 1 ug. Across 54 Vbeta and 13 Jbeta, TCR beta CDR3 was amplified with immunoSEQ multiplex PCR. TCRdb re-called the immunoSEQ multiplex PCR reads through MiXCR, storing one row per CDR3 protein. The sample contains some 100,000 distinct CDR3 sequences, 80% to 95% of which appear only once. The CDR3 loop spans 14 amino acids. V lost 1 base, J lost 7 bases, and 11 bases lay in between. Germline V gene lookup returns CDR1 PRHDT and CDR2 FYEKMQ (reference sequence).

The TCR comes from a human donor in good health. This sequence joins TRBV13 and TRBJ2-1; D is unresolved. The sample comprised CD4+ T cells from PBMCs. CDR3 sequence (DNA): TGTGCCAGCAGCTTAGACCAGGTCGGGAATGAGCAGTTCTTC. Residues: CASSLDQVGNEQFF.